This note documents a single T cell receptor (beta chain) sequence. No antigen is known for it. V lost 4 bases to trimming and J lost 5 bases; unmatched junction nucleotides: 7. CDR1 and CDR2 from the germline V gene are SGHRS and YFSETQ. This CDR3 comprises 15 residues. Both 60 Vbeta primers and 13 Jbeta primers went into the PCR. Data came from immunoSEQ multiplex PCR; TCRdb stores just in-frame clones and leaves some out. Of 90,000 to 120,000 clones in the sample, about 79% were seen once. This sample was included in a study of cytomegalovirus exposure and HLA in healthy donors. Turning to the study itself: A previous analysis identified 90 million to 140 million unique TCR beta sequences derived from roughly 180 million T cells. Study-wide results and limits: According to an earlier analysis, most TCR beta V segments yielded productive rearrangements about 87% or about 30% of the time. V- and J-gene trimming of TCR beta was linked (in a later analysis) to a missense DCLRE1C variant. Some V segments, TRBV6-2 and TRBV6-3 among them, were indistinguishable and were therefore excluded.

The sequencing sample was made of PBMCs. The chain uses TRBV5-1 and TRBJ2-7, with 12 nucleotides matching TRBD2. The clonotype comes from a female donor in good health and CMV-seropositive. The CDR3 reads CASSPRLAGEDEQYF. CDR3 sequence (DNA): TGCGCCAGCAGCCCCAGACTAGCGGGAGAGGACGAGCAGTACTTC.